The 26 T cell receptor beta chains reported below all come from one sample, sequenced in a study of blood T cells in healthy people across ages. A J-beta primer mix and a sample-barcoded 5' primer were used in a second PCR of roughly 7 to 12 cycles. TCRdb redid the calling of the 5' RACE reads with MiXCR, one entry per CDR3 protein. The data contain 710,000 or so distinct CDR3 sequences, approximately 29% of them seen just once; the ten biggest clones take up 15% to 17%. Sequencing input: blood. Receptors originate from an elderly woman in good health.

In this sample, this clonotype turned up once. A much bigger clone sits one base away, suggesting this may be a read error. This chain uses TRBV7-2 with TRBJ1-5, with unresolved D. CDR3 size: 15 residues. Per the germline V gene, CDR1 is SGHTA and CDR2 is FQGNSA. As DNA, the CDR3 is TGTGCCGGCAGCTTGCGGGCCCTGGGAAATCAGCCCCAGCATTTT. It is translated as CAGSLRALGNQPQHF.

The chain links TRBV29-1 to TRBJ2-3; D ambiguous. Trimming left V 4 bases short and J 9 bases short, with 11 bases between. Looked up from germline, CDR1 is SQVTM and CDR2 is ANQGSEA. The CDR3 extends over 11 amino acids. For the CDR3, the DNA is TGCAGCGTTGTTAGAGGAGACACGCAGTATTTT. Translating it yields CSVVRGDTQYF.

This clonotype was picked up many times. This CDR3 reads CASSQDRGDYNEQFF. CDR3 nucleotides: TGTGCCAGCAGCCAAGACCGGGGAGATTACAATGAGCAGTTCTTC. The rearrangement links TRBV4-2 to TRBJ2-1; the D gene is possibly TRBD2 (5 bases). The CDR3 is made up of 15 amino acids. V gave up 0 bases and J gave up 4 bases, with 10 bases separating them. Germline assignment: CDR1 LGHNA and CDR2 YNFKEQ.

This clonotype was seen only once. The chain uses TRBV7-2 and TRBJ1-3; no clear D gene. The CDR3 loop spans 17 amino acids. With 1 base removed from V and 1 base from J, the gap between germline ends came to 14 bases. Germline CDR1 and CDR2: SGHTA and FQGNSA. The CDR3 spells CASSLGRAQRSGNTIYF. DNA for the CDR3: TGTGCCAGCAGCTTAGGCCGGGCGCAGAGGTCTGGAAACACCATATATTTT.

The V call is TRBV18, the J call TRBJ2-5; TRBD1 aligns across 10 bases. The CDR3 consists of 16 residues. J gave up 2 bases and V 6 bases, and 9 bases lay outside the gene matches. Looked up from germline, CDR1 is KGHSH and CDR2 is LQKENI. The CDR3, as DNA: TGTGCCAGCTCCCCCGGGACAGGGGCCGCACAAGAGACCCAGTACTTC. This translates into CASSPGTGAAQETQYF.

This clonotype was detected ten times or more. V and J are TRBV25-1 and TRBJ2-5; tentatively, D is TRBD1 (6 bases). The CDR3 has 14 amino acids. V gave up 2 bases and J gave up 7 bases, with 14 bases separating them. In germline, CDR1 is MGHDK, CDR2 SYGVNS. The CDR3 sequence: CASSEGWQGRTQYF. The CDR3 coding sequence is TGTGCCAGCAGTGAAGGCTGGCAGGGGAGGACCCAGTACTTC.

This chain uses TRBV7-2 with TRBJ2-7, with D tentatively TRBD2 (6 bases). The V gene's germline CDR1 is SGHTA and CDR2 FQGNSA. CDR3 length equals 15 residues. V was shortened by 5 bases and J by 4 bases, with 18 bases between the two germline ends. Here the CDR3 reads CASSRSWGSGYEQYF. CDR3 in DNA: TGTGCCAGCAGCAGGTCTTGGGGTAGCGGATACGAGCAGTACTTC. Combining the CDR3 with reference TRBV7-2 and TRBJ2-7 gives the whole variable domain GAGVSQSPSNKVTEKGKDVELRCDPISGHTALYWYRQSLGQGLEFLIYFQGNSAPDKSGLPSDRFSAERTGGSVSTLTIQRTQQEDSAVYLCASSRSWGSGYEQYFGPGTRLTVT.

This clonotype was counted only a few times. CDR3 DNA sequence: TGTGCCAGCAGCTTAGGACAGGACTTCACCGGGGAGCTGTTTTTT. This translates into CASSLGQDFTGELFF. The rearrangement joins TRBV7-9 to TRBJ2-2; D is perhaps TRBD1 (6 bases). The germline V gene has CDR1 SEHNR and CDR2 FQNEAQ (reference sequence). V dropped 1 base and J dropped 4 bases, with 10 bases sitting between them. The length of the CDR3 is 15 residues.

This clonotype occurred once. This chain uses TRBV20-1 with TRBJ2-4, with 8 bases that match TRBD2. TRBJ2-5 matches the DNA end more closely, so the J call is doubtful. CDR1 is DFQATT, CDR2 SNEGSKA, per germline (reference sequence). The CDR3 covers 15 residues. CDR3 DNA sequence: TGCAGTGCTAGAGATAGCGGGACTCCGTATCAGACCCAGTACTTC. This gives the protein CSARDSGTPYQTQYF.

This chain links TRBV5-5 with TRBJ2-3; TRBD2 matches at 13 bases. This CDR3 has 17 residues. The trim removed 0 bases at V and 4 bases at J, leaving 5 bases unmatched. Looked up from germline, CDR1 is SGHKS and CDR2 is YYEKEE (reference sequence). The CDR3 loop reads CASSLAPLAGGSDTQYF. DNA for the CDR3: TGTGCCAGCAGCTTGGCCCCACTAGCGGGGGGGTCAGATACGCAGTATTTT.

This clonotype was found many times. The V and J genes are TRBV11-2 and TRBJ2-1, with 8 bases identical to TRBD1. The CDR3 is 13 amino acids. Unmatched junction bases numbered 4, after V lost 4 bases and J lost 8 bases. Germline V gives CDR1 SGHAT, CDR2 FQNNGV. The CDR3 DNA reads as TGTGCCAGCAGCTACGACAGGGGCGATGAGCAGTTCTTC. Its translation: CASSYDRGDEQFF.

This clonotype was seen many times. CDR3 nucleotides: TGCGCCAGCAGTGAGTCATACCGCAATGAGCAGTTCTTC. As protein: CASSESYRNEQFF. The genes are TRBV10-2 and TRBJ2-1; D remains ambiguous. With 0 bases removed from V and 6 bases from J, the gap between germline ends came to 6 bases. This CDR3 spans 13 amino acids. Germline V lookup: CDR1 WSHSY, CDR2 SAAADI.

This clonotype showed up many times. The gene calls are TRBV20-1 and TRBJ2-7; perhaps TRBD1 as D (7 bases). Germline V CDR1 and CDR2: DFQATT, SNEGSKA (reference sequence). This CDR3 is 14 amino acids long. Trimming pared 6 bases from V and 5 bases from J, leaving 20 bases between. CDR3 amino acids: CSARRDSGFDEQYF. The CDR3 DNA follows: TGCAGTGCCCGCCGGGACAGCGGGTTCGACGAGCAGTACTTC.

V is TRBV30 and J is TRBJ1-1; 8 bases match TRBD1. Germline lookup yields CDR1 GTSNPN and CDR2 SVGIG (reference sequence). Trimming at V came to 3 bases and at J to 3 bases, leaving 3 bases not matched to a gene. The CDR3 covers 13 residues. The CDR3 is CAWRDREDTEAFF. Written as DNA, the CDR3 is TGTGCCTGGAGGGACAGGGAGGACACTGAAGCTTTCTTT.

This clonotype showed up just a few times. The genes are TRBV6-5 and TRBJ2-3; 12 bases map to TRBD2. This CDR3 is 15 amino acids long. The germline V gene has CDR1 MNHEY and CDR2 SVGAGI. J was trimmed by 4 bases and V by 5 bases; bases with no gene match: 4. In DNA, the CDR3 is TGTGCCAGCAGTAAGCTAGCGGGGGGGCCAGATACGCAGTATTTT. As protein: CASSKLAGGPDTQYF.

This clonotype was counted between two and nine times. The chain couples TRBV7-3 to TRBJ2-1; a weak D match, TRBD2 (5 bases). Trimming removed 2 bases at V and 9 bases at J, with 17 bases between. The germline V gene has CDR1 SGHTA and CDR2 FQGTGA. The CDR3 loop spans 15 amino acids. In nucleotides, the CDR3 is TGTGCCAGCAGCTTAGAGCCCGCTAGCAGCGGTGAGCAGTTCTTC. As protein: CASSLEPASSGEQFF.

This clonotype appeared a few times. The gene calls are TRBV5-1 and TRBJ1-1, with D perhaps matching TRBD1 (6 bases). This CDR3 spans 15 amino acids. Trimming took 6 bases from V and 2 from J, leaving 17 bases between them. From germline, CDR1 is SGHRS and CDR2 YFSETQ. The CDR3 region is CASKELGGGNTEAFF. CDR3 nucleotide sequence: TGCGCCAGCAAGGAGTTAGGGGGGGGAAACACTGAAGCTTTCTTT.

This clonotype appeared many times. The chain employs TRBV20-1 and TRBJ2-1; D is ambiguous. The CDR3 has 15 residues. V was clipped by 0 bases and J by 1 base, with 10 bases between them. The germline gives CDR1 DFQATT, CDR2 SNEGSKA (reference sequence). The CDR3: CSARDLAGSYNEQFF. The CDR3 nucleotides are TGCAGTGCTAGAGATCTGGCAGGTTCCTACAATGAGCAGTTCTTC.

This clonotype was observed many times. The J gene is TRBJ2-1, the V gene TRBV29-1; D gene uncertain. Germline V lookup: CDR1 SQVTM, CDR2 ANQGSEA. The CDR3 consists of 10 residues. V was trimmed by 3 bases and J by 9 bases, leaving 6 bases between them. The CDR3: CSVDKVEQFF. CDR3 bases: TGCAGCGTTGACAAGGTTGAGCAGTTCTTC.

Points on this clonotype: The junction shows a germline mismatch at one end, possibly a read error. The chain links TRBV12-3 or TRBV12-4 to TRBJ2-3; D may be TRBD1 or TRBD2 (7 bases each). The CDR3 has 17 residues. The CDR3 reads CASRPTQGGVGTDMQYF. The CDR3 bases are TGTGCCAGCAGACCCACTCAGGGGGGGGTAGGAACAGATATGCAGTATTTT.

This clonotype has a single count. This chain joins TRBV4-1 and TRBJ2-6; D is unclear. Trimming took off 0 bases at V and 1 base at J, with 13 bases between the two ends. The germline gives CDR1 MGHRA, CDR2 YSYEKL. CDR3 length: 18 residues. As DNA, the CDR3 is TGCGCCAGCAGCCAAGATTTGGTCGACGATTCTGGGGCCAACGTCCTGACTTTC. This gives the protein CASSQDLVDDSGANVLTF.

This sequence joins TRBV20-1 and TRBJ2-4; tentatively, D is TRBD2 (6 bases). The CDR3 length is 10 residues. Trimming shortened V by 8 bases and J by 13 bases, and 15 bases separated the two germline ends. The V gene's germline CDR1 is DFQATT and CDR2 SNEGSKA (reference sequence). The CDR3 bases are TGCAGTTTCTGGGTTGGGGGGCAGTACTTC. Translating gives CSFWVGGQYF.

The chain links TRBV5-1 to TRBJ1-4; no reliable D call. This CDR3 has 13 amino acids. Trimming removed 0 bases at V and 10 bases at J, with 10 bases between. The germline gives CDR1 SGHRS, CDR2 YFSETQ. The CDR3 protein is CASSLEESAKLFF. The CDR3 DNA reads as TGCGCCAGCAGCTTGGAGGAATCGGCAAAACTGTTTTTT.

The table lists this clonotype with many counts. CDR3 in DNA: TGTGCCAGCAGCGTGGGGACTAGCGGAAAAGGGACCCAGTACTTC. Protein sequence: CASSVGTSGKGTQYF. The chain uses TRBV6-1 and TRBJ2-5, with 11 nucleotides matching TRBD2. The germline gives CDR1 MNHNS, CDR2 SASEGT. This CDR3 has 15 residues. Trimming took 6 bases from V and 7 from J; bases not matched to a gene: 10.

The CDR3 DNA follows: TGTGCCAGCAGCGTAGAACGGGTGAACACTGAAGCTTTCTTT. It encodes CASSVERVNTEAFF. The V and J genes are TRBV9 and TRBJ1-1; D not resolved. The CDR3 contains 14 residues. Trimming removed 0 bases at V and 0 bases at J, with 6 bases between. Per germline, CDR1 SGDLS and CDR2 YYNGEE.

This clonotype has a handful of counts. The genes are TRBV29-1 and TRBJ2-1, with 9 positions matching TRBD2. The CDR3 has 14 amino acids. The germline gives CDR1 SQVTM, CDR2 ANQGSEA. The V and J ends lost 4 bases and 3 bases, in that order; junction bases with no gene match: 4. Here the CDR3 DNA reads TGCAGCGTTGGGGCGGGGGGGAACTACAATGAGCAGTTCTTC. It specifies CSVGAGGNYNEQFF.